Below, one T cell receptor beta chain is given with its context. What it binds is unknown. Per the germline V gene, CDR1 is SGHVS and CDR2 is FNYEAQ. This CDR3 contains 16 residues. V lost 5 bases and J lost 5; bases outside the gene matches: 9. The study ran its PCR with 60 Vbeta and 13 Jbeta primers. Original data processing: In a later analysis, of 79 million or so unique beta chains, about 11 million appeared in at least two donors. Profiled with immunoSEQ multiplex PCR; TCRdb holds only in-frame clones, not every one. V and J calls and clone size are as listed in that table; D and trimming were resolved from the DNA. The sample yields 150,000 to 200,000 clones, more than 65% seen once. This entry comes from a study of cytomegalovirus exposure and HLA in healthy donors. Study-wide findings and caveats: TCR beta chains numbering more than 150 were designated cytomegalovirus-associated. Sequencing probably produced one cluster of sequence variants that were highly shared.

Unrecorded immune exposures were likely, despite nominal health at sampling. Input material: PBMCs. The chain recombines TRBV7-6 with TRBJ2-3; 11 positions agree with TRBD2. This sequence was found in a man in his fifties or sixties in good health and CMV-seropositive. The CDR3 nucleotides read TGTGCCAGCAGCGCGAGCGGAGGACTAGCGGGAGATACGCAGTATTTT. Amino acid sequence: CASSASGGLAGDTQYF.